This T cell receptor (beta chain) was obtained from a study of CD8+ T cells in alopecia areata. The authors extracted RNA and reverse transcribed it into cDNA as the sequencing template. The data were produced by immunoSEQ multiplex PCR, yet TCRdb's version contains in-frame clones alone and is incomplete. The repertoire holds about 150,000 clones, approximately 65% seen once, with 36% in the top ten. CD4+ and CD8+ T cells were sorted from PBMCs stained for CD3, CD4 and CD8. Trimming removed 9 bases at V and 10 bases at J, with 21 bases between. This CDR3 contains 13 residues. The germline gives CDR1 MNHNY, CDR2 SVGAGI (reference sequence). Study-wide results and caveats: Clonality exceeded that of normal scalp in lesional scalp, most notably in alopecia totalis/universalis. Scalp samples also yield sequences from resident alphabeta T cells of normal skin. Sharing of TCR sequences between patients (possibly for HLA-related reasons) was less clear than in mice.

As regards this clone: No antigen is known for it.

What was sequenced was CD8+ T cells sorted from blood. This chain connects TRBV6-6 to TRBJ1-1; D is uncertain. The clonotype comes from a human donor in good health. CDR3 residues: CASHLPGGRGAFF. The CDR3 coding sequence is TGTGCCAGTCACCTCCCAGGTGGCCGGGGAGCTTTCTTT.